This T cell receptor (beta chain) was recovered during a study of CD4 and CD8 cells across lung adenocarcinoma regions. Each CDR3 protein is one row after TCRdb ran MiXCR on the PCR reads. The table lists 10,000 to 15,000 distinct CDR3 sequences, approximately 50% of them singletons, with roughly 30% in the top ten. Trimming took off 6 bases at V and 13 bases at J, with 28 bases between the two ends. The CDR3 totals 16 residues. The germline gives CDR1 MNHNS, CDR2 SASEGT. The patients had localized lung adenocarcinoma, a non-small cell subtype. The specimen was CD8+ T cells from the center of a lung tumor. This sequence originates from a female donor with lung adenocarcinoma. The CD4 and CD8 labels of this study may be unreliable. The genes are TRBV6-1 and TRBJ2-4; D may be TRBD2 (7 bases). Here the CDR3 reads CASRDHGGRDQDTQYF. As DNA, the CDR3 is TGTGCCAGCAGGGACCACGGGGGGCGCGACCAAGACACCCAGTACTTC.